This T cell receptor beta chain was sequenced during a study of blood T cells in healthy people across ages. PCR was performed a second time for 7 to 11 cycles using a sample-barcoded 5' primer and a J-beta primer mix. Every single cDNA molecule received a tag from a template-switch adaptor with 12 random nucleotides. TCRdb re-called the 5' RACE reads with MiXCR, one entry per CDR3 protein. The repertoire holds fewer than 900,000 distinct CDR3 sequences, with 36% as singletons. This CDR3 region has 15 residues. Trimming shortened V by 1 base and J by 5 bases, and 12 bases separated the two germline ends. Germline CDR1 MGHRA, CDR2 YSYEKL.

Sequencing was performed on blood. The TCR originated in a man between 18 and 29 years old in good health. V usage is TRBV4-1 and J usage is TRBJ2-1, with D possibly TRBD1 on 5 matching bases. The CDR3 region has the DNA TGCGCCAGCAGCCAAGCCTCAGGGTGGCACAATGAGCAGTTCTTC. This translates into CASSQASGWHNEQFF.